This passage covers 31 T cell receptor beta chains from one sample sequenced in a study of CD8+CD57+ T cells in acquired aplastic anemia. The authors sequenced patients whose flow cytometry had shown CD8+CD57+ cell expansion. It was genomic DNA that served as the template for profiling TCR beta VDJ and CDR3. In TCRdb, the reads were re-called with MiXCR into one record per CDR3 protein. The repertoire consists of approximately 58,000 distinct CDR3 sequences, with 57% occurring once and the leading ten covering 16%. Sequencing was performed on sorted CD4+, CD8+, or CD8+CD57+ T cells (not recorded which) from PBMCs. Source of these receptors: a human donor with aplastic anemia.

The CDR3 spells CSAKGVEETQYF. The CDR3 DNA is TGCAGTGCGAAGGGAGTTGAGGAGACCCAGTACTTC. The J gene is TRBJ2-5, the V gene TRBV20-1; tentative D call: TRBD2 (5 bases). V shed 6 bases and J shed 5 bases, with 13 bases lying between them. Germline V gene sequence: CDR1 DFQATT, CDR2 SNEGSKA (reference sequence). CDR3 size: 12 residues.

This clonotype was detected only a few times. This sequence may be a read error, since a much larger clone differs from it by one base. This chain links TRBV5-1 with TRBJ1-1; 7 nucleotides match TRBD1. The CDR3 extends over 16 amino acids. Germline V gene data show CDR1 as SGHRS and CDR2 as YFSETQ. V dropped 4 bases and J dropped 4; count of bases not matched to a gene: 13. The CDR3 here is CASSPMTGLRSTEAFF. CDR3 coding DNA: TGCGCCAGCAGCCCTATGACAGGGCTAAGAAGCACTGAAGCTTTCTTT. The complete variable domain, with remaining parts taken from reference TRBV5-1 and TRBJ1-1, reads KAGVTQTPRYLIKTRGQQVTLSCSPISGHRSVSWYQQTPGQGLQFLFEYFSETQRNKGNFPGRFSGRQFSNSRSEMNVSTLELGDSALYLCASSPMTGLRSTEAFFGQGTRLTVV.

This clonotype showed up just a few times. Sequence at one end of the junction differs from germline and may be a read error. The V call is TRBV19, the J call TRBJ1-5, with 8 bases matching TRBD1. The V gene's germline CDR1 is LNHDA and CDR2 SQIVND (reference sequence). CDR3 size: 15 residues. CDR3 region: CACSMDREGSQPQHF. The CDR3 nucleotides read TGTGCCTGTAGTATGGACAGGGAGGGAAGTCAGCCCCAGCATTTT.

By sample share, this clonotype is medium-sized. J is TRBJ2-1 and V is TRBV2; 7 bases are a match to TRBD1. Germline V gene data show CDR1 as SNHLY and CDR2 as FYNNEI. Trimming took 7 bases from V and 10 from J; bases not matched to a gene: 13. There are 14 residues in the CDR3. The DNA for the CDR3 is TGTGCCAGCATGAGGGACAGCCTCCCCGGGGAGCAGTTCTTC. This gives the protein CASMRDSLPGEQFF.

Judged by abundance, this clonotype is medium-sized. The J gene is TRBJ2-1, the V gene TRBV7-9, with D unresolved. The germline V and J ends were trimmed by 4 bases and 5 bases, with 9 bases remaining between them. The germline V gene has CDR1 SEHNR and CDR2 FQNEAQ (reference sequence). This CDR3 is built from 13 residues. CDR3 amino acids: CASSSSIDNEQFF. The CDR3 DNA is TGTGCCAGCAGCTCTTCTATCGACAATGAGCAGTTCTTC.

This clonotype was seen only a few times. CDR3 in amino acids: CAISEWSNEQFF. The CDR3 bases are TGTGCCATCAGTGAGTGGAGCAATGAGCAGTTCTTC. This chain joins TRBV10-3 and TRBJ2-1; D is unresolved. This CDR3 spans 12 amino acids. Trimming removed 1 base at V and 6 bases at J, with 4 bases between. Germline V gene sequence: CDR1 ENHRY, CDR2 SYGVKD.

This clonotype was recorded many times. The rearrangement links TRBV9 to TRBJ2-4, with TRBD1 as a possible D gene (8 bases). The CDR3 runs 16 residues. Trimming pared 4 bases from V and 2 bases from J, leaving 16 bases between. In germline, CDR1 is SGDLS, CDR2 YYNGEE. The CDR3 region is CASSPGQGGTKNIQYF. CDR3 nucleotides: TGTGCCAGCAGCCCCGGACAGGGAGGGACCAAAAACATTCAGTACTTC.

In its sample, this clonotype ranks as medium-sized. V is TRBV15 and J is TRBJ2-5, with 9 nucleotides matching TRBD2. CDR3 length: 15 residues. The junction had 4 bases not matched to a gene; V was cut back by 0 bases and J by 5 bases. Per the germline V gene, CDR1 is LNHNV and CDR2 is YYDKDF (reference sequence). For the CDR3, the DNA is TGTGCCACCAGCAGAGACCTAGCGGGGATGGAGACCCAGTACTTC. It encodes CATSRDLAGMETQYF.

This clonotype was observed many times. The chain employs TRBV12-3 or TRBV12-4 and TRBJ1-1; a weak D match, TRBD1 (5 bases). The V end lost 3 bases, the J end lost 7 bases, and 12 bases lay between the germline ends. CDR3 size: 13 residues. Here the CDR3 reads CASSLGGTSEAFF. The CDR3 DNA is TGTGCCAGCAGTTTGGGGGGGACTAGTGAAGCTTTCTTT.

There are many counts of this clonotype. The chain combines TRBV12-3 or TRBV12-4 with TRBJ2-6; no definite D call. This CDR3 contains 11 residues. The ends were cut back, 10 bases at V and 4 bases at J, with 5 bases in the middle. CDR3 region: CAISGANVLTF. The CDR3 nucleotides are TGTGCCATATCCGGGGCCAACGTCCTGACTTTC.

Points on this clonotype: This clone may be a read error of a much larger clone one base away. The V and J genes are TRBV5-4 and TRBJ2-1; D is undetermined. CDR1 and CDR2 from the germline V gene are SGHNT and YYREEE (reference sequence). There are 13 residues in the CDR3. CDR3 sequence: CVSSLSRTNEQFF. The CDR3 DNA follows: TGTGTCAGCAGCTTGTCCAGGACCAATGAGCAGTTCTTC.

This clonotype is judged medium-sized. The chain joins TRBV7-9 to TRBJ1-1; D ambiguous. The V end was cut by 0 bases, the J end by 4 bases, with 3 bases between. This CDR3 contains 12 residues. Germline V gene lookup returns CDR1 SEHNR and CDR2 FQNEAQ (reference sequence). The CDR3 DNA is TGTGCCAGCAGCTTAGCTGGCACTGAAGCTTTCTTT. Protein sequence: CASSLAGTEAFF.

This chain uses TRBV11-1 with TRBJ1-1; the D is unclear. Per the germline V gene, CDR1 is SGHAT and CDR2 is FQDESV (reference sequence). V lost 1 base to trimming and J lost 3 bases, with 15 bases between them. The CDR3 is 16 residues long. The CDR3 DNA is TGTGCCAGCAGCTTAGAAGGCGAAGGGCGCGACACTGAAGCTTTCTTT. It encodes CASSLEGEGRDTEAFF. Combining the CDR3 with reference TRBV11-1 and TRBJ1-1 gives the whole variable domain EAEVAQSPRYKITEKSQAVAFWCDPISGHATLYWYRQILGQGPELLVQFQDESVVDDSQLPKDRFSAERLKGVDSTLKIQPAELGDSAMYLCASSLEGEGRDTEAFFGQGTRLTVV.

V gene TRBV2 combines with J gene TRBJ2-1, with 12 bases matching TRBD2. CDR3 size: 17 residues. CDR1 and CDR2 from the germline V gene are SNHLY and FYNNEI. V was clipped by 5 bases and J by 2 bases; unmatched bases: 7. The CDR3 here is CASSPWTSGATYNEQFF. CDR3 bases: TGTGCCAGCAGTCCGTGGACTAGCGGGGCCACCTACAATGAGCAGTTCTTC.

The chain couples TRBV15 to TRBJ2-7; D ambiguous. The CDR3 has 15 amino acids. Trimming cost V 3 bases and J 0 bases, with 12 bases left between them. In germline, CDR1 is LNHNV, CDR2 YYDKDF (reference sequence). The CDR3, as DNA: TGTGCCACCAGCAGTGAAAAAGGCCTCTCCTACGAGCAGTACTTC. This sequence encodes CATSSEKGLSYEQYF. Full variable domain (outside the CDR3, taken from reference TRBV15 and TRBJ2-7): DAMVIQNPRYQVTQFGKPVTLSCSQTLNHNVMYWYQQKSSQAPKLLFHYYDKDFNNEADTPDNFQSRRPNTSFCFLDIRSPGLGDTAMYLCATSSEKGLSYEQYFGPGTRLTVT.

The chain couples TRBV19 to TRBJ2-5, with D possibly being TRBD2 (6 bases). V was shortened by 4 bases and J by 5 bases, with 20 bases between the two germline ends. The V gene's germline CDR1 is LNHDA and CDR2 SQIVND (reference sequence). The CDR3 loop spans 16 amino acids. In nucleotides, the CDR3 is TGTGCCAGTAGTAACCGCCAAGGGTCCCGGGGGGAGACCCAGTACTTC. It yields the protein CASSNRQGSRGETQYF.

There are many counts of this clonotype. The chain carries TRBV14 and TRBJ2-7, with 10 nucleotides matching TRBD1. CDR3 size: 14 residues. Germline CDR1 and CDR2: SGHDN and FVKESK. Trimming took 5 bases from V and 1 from J; bases not matched to a gene: 2. CDR3 loop: CASSTGQGSYEQYV. The CDR3, as DNA: TGTGCCAGCAGCACGGGACAGGGGTCCTACGAGCAGTACGTC.

The chain employs TRBV29-1 and TRBJ2-2, with D unresolved. The V end lost 4 bases, the J end lost 7 bases, and 16 bases lay between the germline ends. CDR1 is SQVTM and CDR2 is ANQGSEA in the germline V gene. The CDR3 consists of 14 residues. CDR3 region: CSVARQADGGELFF. The CDR3, as DNA: TGCAGCGTTGCGCGGCAGGCGGACGGCGGGGAGCTGTTTTTT.

This clonotype was picked up many times. The chain recombines TRBV6-1 with TRBJ1-2; 8 positions match TRBD1. The CDR3 runs 17 residues. V lost 0 bases and J lost 2; bases outside the gene matches: 8. Germline V gene sequence: CDR1 MNHNS, CDR2 SASEGT. The CDR3 DNA reads as TGTGCCAGCAGTGAAGCTGTGACAGGGGTCTTAAACTATGGCTACACCTTC. Translated, it gives CASSEAVTGVLNYGYTF.

The chain couples TRBV19 to TRBJ2-3; the match to TRBD1 covers 7 bases. After removal of 10 bases from V and 0 bases from J, the junction contained 7 bases not matched to a gene. CDR3 length equals 14 residues. Germline V gene sequence: CDR1 LNHDA, CDR2 SQIVND (reference sequence). The CDR3: CATKDRLSTDTQYF. The DNA of the CDR3 is TGTGCCACCAAGGACAGGCTCAGCACAGATACGCAGTATTTT.

The chain recombines TRBV7-9 with TRBJ1-2; D is unclear. V lost 5 bases and J 6 bases, leaving 10 bases between the germline ends. The germline CDR1 and CDR2 sequences are SEHNR and FQNEAQ (reference sequence). The CDR3 extends over 12 amino acids. The CDR3 DNA follows: TGTGCCAGCAGCGGGAGGGAAAATGGCTACACCTTC. Its translation is CASSGRENGYTF.

This chain joins TRBV29-1 and TRBJ1-2; D is unclear. Trimming stripped 0 bases from V and 8 bases from J, with 4 bases between. CDR1 is SQVTM and CDR2 is ANQGSEA in the germline V gene. This CDR3 has 10 amino acids. The CDR3 region has the DNA TGCAGCGTTGAAGATGGGGGCTACACCTTC. This translates into CSVEDGGYTF.

The genes are TRBV10-3 and TRBJ2-2; 12 bases agree with TRBD2. CDR1 is ENHRY, CDR2 SYGVKD, per germline. The CDR3 runs to 16 residues. V shed 4 bases, J shed 4 bases, and the junction held 4 bases outside the gene matches. The CDR3 DNA follows: TGTGCCATCAGTGGACTAGCGGGAGACCTCACCGGGGAGCTGTTTTTT. It translates to CAISGLAGDLTGELFF.

The chain links TRBV25-1 to TRBJ2-5; no firm D call. V lost 0 bases to trimming and J lost 2 bases, with 7 bases between them. This CDR3 spans 14 amino acids. In germline, CDR1 is MGHDK, CDR2 SYGVNS. The CDR3 is CASSEYGLQETQYF. CDR3 in DNA: TGTGCCAGCAGTGAATATGGGCTTCAAGAGACCCAGTACTTC.

This sequence joins TRBV2 and TRBJ2-1; 11 nucleotides agree with TRBD2. Unmatched junction bases numbered 5, after V lost 3 bases and J lost 10 bases. This CDR3 is built from 14 residues. CDR1 is SNHLY, CDR2 FYNNEI, per germline. The CDR3 spells CASSEVPSGGEQFF. DNA of the CDR3: TGTGCCAGCAGTGAGGTTCCTAGCGGGGGGGAGCAGTTCTTC. Full variable domain (remainder filled in from reference TRBV2 and TRBJ2-1): EPEVTQTPSHQVTQMGQEVILRCVPISNHLYFYWYRQILGQKVEFLVSFYNNEISEKSEIFDDQFSVERPDGSNFTLKIRSTKLEDSAMYFCASSEVPSGGEQFFGPGTRLTVL.

The chain carries TRBV11-2 and TRBJ2-7, with 9 bases that match TRBD1. V shed 4 bases, J shed 6 bases, and the junction held 10 bases outside the gene matches. Germline CDR1 SGHAT, CDR2 FQNNGV. The CDR3 sequence is 15 residues long. CDR3 DNA sequence: TGTGCCAGCAGCTCCCGGGACAGGGATCTTTGCGAGCAGTACGTC. It yields the protein CASSSRDRDLCEQYV.

The chain carries TRBV7-2 and TRBJ2-5; D is perhaps TRBD1 (6 bases). Germline values: CDR1 SGHTA, CDR2 FQGNSA. There are 14 residues in the CDR3. Trimming cost V 5 bases and J 1 base, with 11 bases left between them. The CDR3 loop is CASSVQGSQETQYF. The CDR3 coding sequence is TGTGCCAGCAGCGTCCAGGGGAGCCAAGAGACCCAGTACTTC.

On this clonotype itself: It is likely a read error, because the conserved phenylalanine at the end of the CDR3 is missing. This chain connects TRBV2 to TRBJ1-6, with 7 bases lining up with TRBD1. V shed 0 bases, J shed 16 bases, and the junction held 9 bases outside the gene matches. CDR3 length: 14 residues. Germline assignment: CDR1 SNHLY and CDR2 FYNNEI. CDR3: CASSEAPGQLGLHS. As DNA, the CDR3 is TGTGCCAGCAGTGAAGCGCCGGGACAGCTAGGACTCCACTCT.

This clonotype is labeled medium-sized (0.01 to 0.1%). V and J are TRBV20-1 and TRBJ1-6; D gene uncertain. Per the germline V gene, CDR1 is DFQATT and CDR2 is SNEGSKA (reference sequence). This CDR3 is 16 amino acids long. V was cut by 3 bases and J by 9 bases, with 21 bases left in between. The CDR3 spells CSARQVGQAEGSPLHF. Written as DNA, the CDR3 is TGCAGTGCTAGGCAAGTCGGGCAGGCCGAGGGTTCACCCCTCCACTTT.

V is TRBV25-1 and J is TRBJ1-6, with 9 bases matching TRBD1. Germline V gives CDR1 MGHDK, CDR2 SYGVNS. The CDR3 consists of 14 residues. V was clipped by 6 bases and J by 9 bases; unmatched bases: 6. The CDR3 sequence: CASRTGGSPSPLHF. The DNA of the CDR3 is TGTGCCAGCAGGACAGGGGGATCTCCTTCACCCCTCCACTTT. Filled out from reference TRBV25-1 and TRBJ1-6, the complete variable domain reads EADIYQTPRYLVIGTGKKITLECSQTMGHDKMYWYQQDPGMELHLIHYSYGVNSTEKGDLSSESTVSRIRTEHFPLTLESARPSHTSQYLCASRTGGSPSPLHFGNGTRLTVT.

Here the CDR3 DNA reads TGTGCCAGCAGCTTAGCTTCAGGGGAGCAGTTCTTC. Protein: CASSLASGEQFF. The V call is TRBV7-9, the J call TRBJ2-1; perhaps TRBD1 as D (5 bases). The CDR3 runs 12 residues. With 0 bases removed from V and 10 bases from J, the gap between germline ends came to 7 bases. Germline CDR1 SEHNR, CDR2 FQNEAQ (reference sequence).